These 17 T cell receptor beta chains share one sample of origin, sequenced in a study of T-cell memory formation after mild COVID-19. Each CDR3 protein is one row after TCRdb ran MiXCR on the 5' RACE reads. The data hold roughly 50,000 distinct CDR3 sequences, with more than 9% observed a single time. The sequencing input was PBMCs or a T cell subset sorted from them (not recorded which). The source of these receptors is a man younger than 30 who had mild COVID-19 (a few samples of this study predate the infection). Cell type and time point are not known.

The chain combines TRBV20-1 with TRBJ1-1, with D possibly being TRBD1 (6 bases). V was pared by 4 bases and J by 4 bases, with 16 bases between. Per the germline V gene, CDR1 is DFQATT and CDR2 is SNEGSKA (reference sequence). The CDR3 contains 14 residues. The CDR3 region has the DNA TGCAGTGCTATTCGGGGGCAGGGGAGCACTGAAGCTTTCTTT. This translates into CSAIRGQGSTEAFF.

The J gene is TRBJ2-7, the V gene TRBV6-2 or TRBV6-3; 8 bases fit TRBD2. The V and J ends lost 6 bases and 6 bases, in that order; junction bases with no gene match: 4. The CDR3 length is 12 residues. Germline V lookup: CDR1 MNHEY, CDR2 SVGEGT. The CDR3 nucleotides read TGTGCCAGCAGGCAAACTAGCGGCGAGCAGTACTTC. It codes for CASRQTSGEQYF.

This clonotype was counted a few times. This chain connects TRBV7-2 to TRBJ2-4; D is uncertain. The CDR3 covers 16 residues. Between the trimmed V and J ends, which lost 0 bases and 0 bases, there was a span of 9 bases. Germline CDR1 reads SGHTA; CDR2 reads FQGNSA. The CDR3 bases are TGTGCCAGCAGCTTAGCGCAGAGCCTAGCCAAAAACATTCAGTACTTC. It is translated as CASSLAQSLAKNIQYF.

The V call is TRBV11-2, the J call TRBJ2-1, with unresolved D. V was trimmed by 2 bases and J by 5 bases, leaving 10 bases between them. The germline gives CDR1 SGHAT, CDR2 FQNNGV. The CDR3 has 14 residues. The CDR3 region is CASSLSLDHNEQFF. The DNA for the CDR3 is TGTGCCAGCAGCTTAAGCCTAGACCACAATGAGCAGTTCTTC.

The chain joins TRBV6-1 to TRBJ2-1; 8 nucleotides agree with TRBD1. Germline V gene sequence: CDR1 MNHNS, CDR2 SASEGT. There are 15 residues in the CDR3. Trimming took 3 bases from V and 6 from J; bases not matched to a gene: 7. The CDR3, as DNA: TGTGCCAGCAGTGAGGTACGGACAGGGATCAATGAGCAGTTCTTC. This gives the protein CASSEVRTGINEQFF.

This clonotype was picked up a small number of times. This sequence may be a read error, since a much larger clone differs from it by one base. The chain's CDR3 is CAGSLPEGGDTQYF. CDR3 DNA: TGTGCCGGCAGCTTGCCGGAGGGGGGGGATACGCAGTATTTT. The genes are TRBV7-9 and TRBJ2-3; D possibly corresponds to TRBD2 (7 bases). CDR1 is SEHNR and CDR2 is FQNEAQ in the germline V gene (reference sequence). This CDR3 comprises 14 residues.

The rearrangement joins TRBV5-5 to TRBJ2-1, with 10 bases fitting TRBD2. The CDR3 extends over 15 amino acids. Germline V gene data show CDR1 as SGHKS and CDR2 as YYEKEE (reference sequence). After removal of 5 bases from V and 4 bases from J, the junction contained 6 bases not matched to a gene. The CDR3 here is CASRTTSGAYNEQFF. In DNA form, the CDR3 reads TGTGCCAGCAGGACTACTAGCGGGGCGTACAATGAGCAGTTCTTC.

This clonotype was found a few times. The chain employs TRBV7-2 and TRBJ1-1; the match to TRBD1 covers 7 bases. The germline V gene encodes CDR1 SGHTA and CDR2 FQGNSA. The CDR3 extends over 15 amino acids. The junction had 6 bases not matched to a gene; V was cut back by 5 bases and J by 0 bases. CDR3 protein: CASSPSQGVNTEAFF. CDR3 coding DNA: TGTGCCAGCAGCCCCAGTCAGGGGGTGAACACTGAAGCTTTCTTT.

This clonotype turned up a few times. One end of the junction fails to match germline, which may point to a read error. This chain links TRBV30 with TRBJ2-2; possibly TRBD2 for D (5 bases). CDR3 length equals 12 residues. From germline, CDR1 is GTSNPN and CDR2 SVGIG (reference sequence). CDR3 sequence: CAWRDFTRELFF. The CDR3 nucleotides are TGTGCCTGGAGGGACTTCACCAGGGAGCTGTTTTTT.

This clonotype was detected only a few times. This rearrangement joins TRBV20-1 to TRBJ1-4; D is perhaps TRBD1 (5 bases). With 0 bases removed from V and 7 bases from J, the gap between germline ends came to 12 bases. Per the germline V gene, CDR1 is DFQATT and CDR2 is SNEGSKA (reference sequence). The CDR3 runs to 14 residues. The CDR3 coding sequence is TGCAGTGCTAGAGATTATGGCAGGGTTGAAAAACTGTTTTTT. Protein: CSARDYGRVEKLFF.

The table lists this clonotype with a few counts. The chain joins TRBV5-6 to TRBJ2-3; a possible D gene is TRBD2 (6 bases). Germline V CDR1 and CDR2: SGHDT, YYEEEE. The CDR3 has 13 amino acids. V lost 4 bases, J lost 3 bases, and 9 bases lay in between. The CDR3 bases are TGTGCCAGCAGCGTCGCGGGAACAGATACGCAGTATTTT. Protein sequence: CASSVAGTDTQYF. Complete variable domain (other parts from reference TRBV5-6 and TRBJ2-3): DAGVTQSPTHLIKTRGQQVTLRCSPKSGHDTVSWYQQALGQGPQFIFQYYEEEERQRGNFPDRFSGHQFPNYSSELNVNALLLGDSALYLCASSVAGTDTQYFGPGTRLTVL.

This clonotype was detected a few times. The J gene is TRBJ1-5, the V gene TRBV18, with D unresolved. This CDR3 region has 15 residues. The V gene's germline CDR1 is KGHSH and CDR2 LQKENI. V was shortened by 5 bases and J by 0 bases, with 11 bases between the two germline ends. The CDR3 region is CASSTDHNSNQPQHF. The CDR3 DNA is TGTGCCAGCTCAACGGACCATAATAGCAATCAGCCCCAGCATTTT.

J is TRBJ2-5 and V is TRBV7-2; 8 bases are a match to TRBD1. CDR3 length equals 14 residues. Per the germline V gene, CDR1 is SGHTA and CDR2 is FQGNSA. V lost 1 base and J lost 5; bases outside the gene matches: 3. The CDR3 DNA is TGTGCCAGCAGCTTAGGTACAGGGGGTGAGACCCAGTACTTC. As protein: CASSLGTGGETQYF.

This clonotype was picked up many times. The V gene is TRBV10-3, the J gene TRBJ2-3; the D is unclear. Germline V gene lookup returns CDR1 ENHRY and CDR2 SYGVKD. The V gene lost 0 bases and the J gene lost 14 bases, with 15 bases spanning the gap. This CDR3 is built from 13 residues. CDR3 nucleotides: TGTGCCATCAGTGAGTCGATTCTGGACCCCAGGTATTTT. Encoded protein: CAISESILDPRYF.

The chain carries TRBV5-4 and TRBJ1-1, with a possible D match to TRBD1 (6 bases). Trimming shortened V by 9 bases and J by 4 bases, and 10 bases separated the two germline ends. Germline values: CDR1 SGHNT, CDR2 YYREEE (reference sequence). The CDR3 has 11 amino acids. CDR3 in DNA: TGTGCCATTGGGGGCGGCACTGAAGCTTTCTTT. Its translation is CAIGGGTEAFF.

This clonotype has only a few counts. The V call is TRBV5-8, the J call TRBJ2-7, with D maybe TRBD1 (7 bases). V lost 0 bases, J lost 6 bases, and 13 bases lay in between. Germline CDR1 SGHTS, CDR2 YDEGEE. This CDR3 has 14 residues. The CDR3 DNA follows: TGTGCCAGCAGCTTGGGACAGGGACTCTCCGAGCAGTACGTC. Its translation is CASSLGQGLSEQYV.

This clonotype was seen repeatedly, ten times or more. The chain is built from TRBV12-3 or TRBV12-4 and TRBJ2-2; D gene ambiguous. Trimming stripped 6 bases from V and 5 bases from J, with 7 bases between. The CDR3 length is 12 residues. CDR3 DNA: TGTGCCAGCAGGGCTGAAACCGGGGAGCTGTTTTTT. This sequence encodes CASRAETGELFF.